The 15 T cell receptor beta chains presented below share a single source sample, sequenced in a study of regulatory T cells in long-lasting Graves disease. For TCR beta, libraries came from iRepertoire HTBI primers and Arm-PCR of CDR3 regions. TCRdb fed the multiplex PCR reads into MiXCR, producing one record per CDR3 protein. Of about 610,000 distinct CDR3 sequences in the sample, around 16% were seen once. Stated time point: newly diagnosed GD, antithyroid drugs for less than 3 months. The authors made the TCR library using RNA they extracted from PBMCs. The same specimen was also included in a second study, on T cells in Graves' hyperthyroidism and ophthalmopathy.

Sequencing used peripheral blood mononuclear cells (PBMCs), obtained at new diagnosis, from a patient treated with antithyroid drugs. These receptors all come from a man between 18 and 35 years old with Graves disease.

This clonotype was detected once. The chain combines TRBV20-1 with TRBJ2-3, with 15 nucleotides matching TRBD2. CDR1 is DFQATT and CDR2 is SNEGSKA in the germline V gene (reference sequence). There are 18 residues in the CDR3. V lost 0 bases and J lost 0; bases outside the gene matches: 4. The CDR3 protein is CSARDGTSGRPSTDTQYF. The CDR3 DNA is TGCAGTGCTAGAGATGGGACTAGCGGGAGGCCGAGCACAGATACGCAGTATTTT.

The chain links TRBV5-6 to TRBJ2-5; TRBD1 agrees at 7 bases. After removal of 4 bases from V and 5 bases from J, the junction contained 5 bases not matched to a gene. Germline lookup yields CDR1 SGHDT and CDR2 YYEEEE. CDR3 length: 13 amino acids. CDR3 protein: CASSPGQVETQYF. In DNA form, the CDR3 reads TGTGCCAGCAGCCCCGGACAGGTGGAGACCCAGTACTTC.

A remark on this clonotype: This clone may be a read error of a much larger clone one base away. This rearrangement joins TRBV7-9 to TRBJ2-7; 13 bases agree with TRBD2. CDR3 length: 15 residues. With 5 bases clipped from V and 7 bases from J, the junction kept 8 bases outside the gene matches. Germline-derived CDR1 and CDR2 are SEHNR and FQNEAQ (reference sequence). Written as DNA, the CDR3 is TGTGCCAGCAGCACCGGGACTAGCGGGAAGAATGAGCAGTACTTC. It codes for CASSTGTSGKNEQYF.

This clonotype was observed many times. The chain couples TRBV14 to TRBJ2-1; the D gene is possibly TRBD1 (5 bases). The CDR3 runs to 16 residues. The V end was cut by 4 bases, the J end by 7 bases, with 20 bases between. Germline V lookup: CDR1 SGHDN, CDR2 FVKESK. The CDR3 DNA reads as TGTGCCAGCAGCCTCGGTAGGGGTCCACTGGGGAATGAGCAGTTCTTC. Protein product: CASSLGRGPLGNEQFF.

This clonotype was recorded many times. This chain joins TRBV5-1 and TRBJ2-3, with 8 bases matching TRBD1. Germline V gives CDR1 SGHRS, CDR2 YFSETQ. Losses at the gene ends were 4 bases for V and 3 bases for J; bases not matched to a gene: 10. The CDR3 covers 16 residues. CDR3 amino acids: CASSLSDRVGTDTQYF. CDR3 nucleotide sequence: TGCGCCAGCAGCCTCTCGGACAGGGTAGGGACAGATACGCAGTATTTT.

Of note for this clonotype: This may be a read error, as it is one base from a much larger clone. The rearrangement joins TRBV12-3 or TRBV12-4 to TRBJ2-1; D is unclear. The CDR3 has 13 residues. The CDR3 region is CVSMPQSYNEQFF. Written as DNA, the CDR3 is TGTGTCAGCATGCCGCAGTCCTACAATGAGCAGTTCTTC.

This clonotype was counted many times. The V call is TRBV27, the J call TRBJ1-6; D is perhaps TRBD1 (5 bases). V was cut by 0 bases and J by 7 bases, with 19 bases left in between. Looked up from germline, CDR1 is MNHEY and CDR2 is SMNVEV (reference sequence). The CDR3 sequence is 18 residues long. Written as DNA, the CDR3 is TGTGCCAGCAGTTTATCCAGGGCCGGAACAGGTGGGAATTCACCCCTCCACTTT. As protein: CASSLSRAGTGGNSPLHF.

This clonotype was seen more than once but under ten times. The chain is built from TRBV2 and TRBJ2-7; no firm D call. V gave up 4 bases and J gave up 7 bases, with 14 bases separating them. Germline V lookup: CDR1 SNHLY, CDR2 FYNNEI. This CDR3 is 13 amino acids long. The CDR3: CASSAPGSTEQYF. The CDR3 region has the DNA TGTGCCAGCAGTGCTCCCGGGTCCACGGAGCAGTACTTC.

This clonotype has ten or more counts. The V and J genes are TRBV20-1 and TRBJ2-1, with D unclear. The CDR3 covers 14 residues. Trimming shortened V by 3 bases and J by 4 bases, and 13 bases separated the two germline ends. Germline assignment: CDR1 DFQATT and CDR2 SNEGSKA (reference sequence). The CDR3 sequence: CSASAGEMYNEQFF. The CDR3 DNA follows: TGCAGTGCTAGTGCCGGAGAAATGTACAATGAGCAGTTCTTC.

This clonotype came up a few times. The chain combines TRBV5-1 with TRBJ2-3; tentative D call: TRBD1 (6 bases). This CDR3 has 13 amino acids. The V gene's germline CDR1 is SGHRS and CDR2 YFSETQ. Trimming pared 4 bases from V and 14 bases from J, leaving 20 bases between. The CDR3 loop reads CASSRTDRWTGYF. The CDR3, as DNA: TGCGCCAGCAGCCGGACAGATCGCTGGACTGGGTATTTT.

This clonotype showed up many times. V and J are TRBV5-1 and TRBJ1-1, with D possibly being TRBD1 (5 bases). Trimming removed 4 bases at V and 7 bases at J, with 11 bases between. This CDR3 is 12 amino acids long. From germline, CDR1 is SGHRS and CDR2 YFSETQ. In DNA, the CDR3 is TGCGCCAGCAGCGGCCTTGGGGGTGAAGCTTTCTTT. Its protein is CASSGLGGEAFF.

Points on this clonotype: A much larger clone is a single base away; this may be a read error. The CDR3 loop reads CASSLGSTNTEAFF. CDR3 in DNA: TGTGCCAGCAGCTTGGGCAGTACGAACACTGAAGCTTTCTTT. The chain recombines TRBV5-8 with TRBJ1-1; D is undetermined. The CDR3 consists of 14 residues. Germline V lookup: CDR1 SGHTS, CDR2 YDEGEE. V gave up 0 bases and J gave up 1 base, with 7 bases separating them.

This clonotype was seen repeatedly, ten times or more. V is TRBV12-3 or TRBV12-4 and J is TRBJ2-2; perhaps TRBD1 as D (6 bases). The CDR3 has 13 residues. V lost 6 bases to trimming and J lost 5 bases, with 10 bases between them. CDR3 loop: CASRTGLTGELFF. The CDR3 DNA reads TGTGCCAGCAGGACAGGTTTAACCGGGGAGCTGTTTTTT.

This clonotype was found many times. The chain uses TRBV7-9 and TRBJ2-7; unclear D gene. V was cut by 1 base and J by 6 bases, with 10 bases left in between. This CDR3 has 13 amino acids. Germline V CDR1 and CDR2: SEHNR, FQNEAQ (reference sequence). The CDR3: CASSLGLGREQYF. CDR3 nucleotide sequence: TGTGCCAGCAGCTTAGGGCTAGGTCGCGAGCAGTACTTC. Full variable domain (outside the CDR3, taken from reference TRBV7-9 and TRBJ2-7): DTGVSQNPRHKITKRGQNVTFRCDPISEHNRLYWYRQTLGQGPEFLTYFQNEAQLEKSRLLSDRFSAERPKGSFSTLEIQRTEQGDSAMYLCASSLGLGREQYFGPGTRLTVT.

This clonotype was found once. V usage is TRBV5-6 and J usage is TRBJ2-7; D uncertain. This CDR3 spans 14 amino acids. V was shortened by 0 bases and J by 3 bases, with 10 bases between the two germline ends. The germline V gene encodes CDR1 SGHDT and CDR2 YYEEEE. CDR3 bases: TGTGCCAGCAGCTTGGTGGACCTTCACTACGAGCAGTACTTC. It yields the protein CASSLVDLHYEQYF.